Listed here are 27 T cell receptor beta chains from one sample, sequenced in a study of Graves' ophthalmopathy and Graves' hyperthyroidism. The study amplified TCR beta CDR3 regions using RNA transcripts. An initial RT-PCR round employing HTBI primers preceded a second-round multiplex PCR. Using its own MiXCR run on the multiplex PCR reads, TCRdb lists one record per CDR3 protein. The profile shows about 700,000 distinct CDR3 sequences, approximately 39% of them singletons. Material: peripheral blood. The receptor set was obtained from an adult man with Graves' ophthalmopathy.

The rearrangement links TRBV25-1 to TRBJ1-2, with 11 nucleotides matching TRBD1. CDR1 is MGHDK and CDR2 is SYGVNS in the germline V gene. The V segment lost 7 bases and the J segment 7 bases; nucleotides outside the gene matches: 8. The length of the CDR3 is 14 residues. The CDR3 nucleotides read TGTGCCAGCACCCCGGACAGGGGGCAGAGTGGCTACACCTTC. Protein: CASTPDRGQSGYTF.

The chain recombines TRBV13 with TRBJ1-1, with 8 bases matching TRBD1. Germline V gives CDR1 PRHDT, CDR2 FYEKMQ (reference sequence). J was trimmed by 7 bases and V by 7 bases; bases with no gene match: 14. This CDR3 spans 15 amino acids. CDR3 bases: TGTGCCAGCACCAGACAGGGGACCGCCCTAAATGAAGCTTTCTTT. Its translation: CASTRQGTALNEAFF.

Ten or more counts support this clonotype. The CDR3 DNA follows: TGTGCCACCACTGGGGCCCGGGGCGCGGGCAATCAGCCCCAGCATTTT. Translating gives CATTGARGAGNQPQHF. The chain combines TRBV24-1 with TRBJ1-5, with a tentative D call TRBD1 (5 bases). The CDR3 extends over 16 amino acids. Germline values: CDR1 KGHDR, CDR2 SFDVKD. Trimming cost V 8 bases and J 2 bases, with 18 bases left between them.

The gene calls are TRBV10-3 and TRBJ2-2; D gene uncertain. Trimming cost V 0 bases and J 7 bases, with 3 bases left between them. The CDR3 consists of 12 residues. Germline V gene data show CDR1 as ENHRY and CDR2 as SYGVKD. The CDR3 loop is CAISESIGELFF. The CDR3 coding sequence is TGTGCCATCAGTGAGTCGATCGGGGAGCTGTTTTTT.

V is TRBV7-3 and J is TRBJ2-7, with a tentative D call TRBD2 (5 bases). CDR1 is SGHTA and CDR2 is FQGTGA in the germline V gene. This CDR3 spans 15 amino acids. Trimming took 2 bases from V and 3 from J, leaving 14 bases between them. The CDR3 region is CASSLDGDYGYEQYF. The CDR3 region has the DNA TGTGCCAGCAGCTTAGATGGAGACTATGGCTACGAGCAGTACTTC.

The chain has TRBV12-3 or TRBV12-4 and TRBJ2-5; the D gene is possibly TRBD1 (6 bases). The CDR3 is 16 amino acids. CDR3 amino acids: CASGLVLGHHQETQYF. The CDR3 nucleotides are TGTGCTAGTGGTTTGGTACTGGGACACCACCAAGAGACCCAGTACTTC.

The chain has TRBV29-1 and TRBJ2-1; no definite D call. V lost 0 bases and J 3 bases, leaving 9 bases between the germline ends. CDR1 and CDR2 (germline): SQVTM, ANQGSEA. The CDR3 consists of 14 residues. This CDR3 is CSVEEGSLYNEQFF. CDR3 nucleotides: TGCAGCGTTGAAGAAGGAAGCCTCTACAATGAGCAGTTCTTC.

The chain combines TRBV6-2 or TRBV6-3 with TRBJ2-7; 10 nucleotides match TRBD2. In germline, CDR1 is MNHEY, CDR2 SVGEGT. The CDR3 length is 13 residues. J was trimmed by 7 bases and V by 5 bases; bases with no gene match: 5. The CDR3 region is CASSKAGGDEQYF. The DNA for the CDR3 is TGTGCCAGCAGTAAAGCGGGAGGGGATGAGCAGTACTTC.

This chain links TRBV2 with TRBJ1-1; 7 nucleotides match TRBD1. V shed 8 bases and J 2 bases; nucleotides not matched to a gene: 14. Per the germline V gene, CDR1 is SNHLY and CDR2 is FYNNEI. This CDR3 has 16 amino acids. The CDR3 here is CASSQQLTGTNTEAFF. CDR3 nucleotide sequence: TGTGCCAGCTCACAGCAATTGACAGGGACTAACACTGAAGCTTTCTTT.

This clonotype appeared a few times. The chain joins TRBV27 to TRBJ2-2; no firm D call. V lost 8 bases and J lost 5, with 12 bases in between. The CDR3 spans 13 residues. CDR1 is MNHEY and CDR2 is SMNVEV in the germline V gene (reference sequence). Written as DNA, the CDR3 is TGTGCCAGCGGCCCCTCCTGGACCGGGGAGCTGTTTTTT. This codes for CASGPSWTGELFF.

In its sample, this clonotype was seen a few times. The gene calls are TRBV12-3 or TRBV12-4 and TRBJ1-3; possibly TRBD1 for D (6 bases). The V gene lost 3 bases and the J gene lost 11 bases, with 17 bases spanning the gap. This CDR3 spans 14 amino acids. The CDR3 DNA reads as TGTGCCAGCAGTTTTGGATGGGGGCCCTCCCCCATATATTTT. This sequence encodes CASSFGWGPSPIYF.

This chain links TRBV19 with TRBJ2-6; no clear D. The CDR3 contains 12 residues. The germline V gene has CDR1 LNHDA and CDR2 SQIVND (reference sequence). Trimming took 6 bases from V and 9 from J, leaving 9 bases between them. The CDR3 sequence: CASRSGSNVLTF. CDR3 DNA sequence: TGTGCCAGTAGGTCAGGAAGCAACGTCCTGACTTTC.

This clonotype was seen a handful of times. This chain links TRBV7-9 with TRBJ1-1; unclear D gene. Trimming stripped 2 bases from V and 3 bases from J, with 22 bases between. The CDR3 sequence is 18 residues long. CDR1 SEHNR and CDR2 FQNEAQ come from the germline V gene (reference sequence). The CDR3 DNA reads as TGTGCCAGCAGCTTAAAAAGGGATCGGGGTGTTATTTACACTGAAGCTTTCTTT. Encoded protein: CASSLKRDRGVIYTEAFF.

The chain uses TRBV7-2 and TRBJ2-5, with 9 bases matching TRBD2. V shed 5 bases and J 9 bases; nucleotides not matched to a gene: 10. This CDR3 spans 14 amino acids. Germline V gene sequence: CDR1 SGHTA, CDR2 FQGNSA. The CDR3 reads CASSEAASGAAQYF. The DNA of the CDR3 is TGTGCCAGCAGCGAGGCGGCTAGCGGGGCGGCCCAGTACTTC. The full variable domain, completed using reference TRBV7-2 and TRBJ2-5, is GAGVSQSPSNKVTEKGKDVELRCDPISGHTALYWYRQSLGQGLEFLIYFQGNSAPDKSGLPSDRFSAERTGGSVSTLTIQRTQQEDSAVYLCASSEAASGAAQYFGPGTRLLVL.

The table lists this clonotype with many counts. The J gene is TRBJ1-3, the V gene TRBV9, with D unresolved. The CDR3 is 15 residues long. CDR1 is SGDLS, CDR2 YYNGEE, per germline. V lost 3 bases, J lost 0 bases, and 10 bases lay in between. In DNA form, the CDR3 reads TGTGCCAGCAGCGCCATGAGTGACTCTGGAAACACCATATATTTT. It specifies CASSAMSDSGNTIYF. Based on the CDR3 plus reference TRBV9 and TRBJ1-3, the full variable domain is DSGVTQTPKHLITATGQRVTLRCSPRSGDLSVYWYQQSLDQGLQFLIQYYNGEERAKGNILERFSAQQFPDLHSELNLSSLELGDSALYFCASSAMSDSGNTIYFGEGSWLTVV.

Turning to this clonotype: The CDR3 ends on some other residue instead of the conserved phenylalanine or tryptophan, so this is likely a read error. CDR3 sequence: CLHRTAVQGRETQYL. CDR3 bases: TGCCTACATCGCACCGCGGTACAGGGGAGGGAGACCCAGTACCTC. J is TRBJ2-5 and V is TRBV24-1, with a weak D call TRBD1 (7 bases). CDR3 size: 15 residues. CDR1 and CDR2 from the germline V gene are KGHDR and SFDVKD.

CDR3 coding DNA: TGTGCCAGCAGCTCTAGCGGGAGATTTGAGCAGTACTTC. Residues: CASSSSGRFEQYF. This sequence joins TRBV7-9 and TRBJ2-7; 10 bases align to TRBD2. From germline, CDR1 is SEHNR and CDR2 FQNEAQ (reference sequence). V was clipped by 4 bases and J by 7 bases; unmatched bases: 4. This CDR3 has 13 residues.

This clonotype showed up just a few times. One end of the junction is discordant with germline, which a read error may explain. The chain is built from TRBV10-2 and TRBJ2-6, with no clear D. The CDR3 has 16 amino acids. CDR1 is WSHSY and CDR2 is SAAADI in the germline V gene. The CDR3 nucleotides read TGTGCCAGCAGTACGCCCCTCACTGCTGGGGCCAACGTCCTGACTTTC. Translation gives CASSTPLTAGANVLTF.

The chain joins TRBV11-3 to TRBJ2-5, with D possibly being TRBD1 (6 bases). CDR1 is SGHNT, CDR2 YENEEA, per germline. V gave up 3 bases and J gave up 5 bases, with 13 bases separating them. The CDR3 totals 14 residues. The CDR3 reads CASSLSGVLETQYF. The CDR3 DNA reads as TGTGCCAGCAGCTTGTCAGGGGTTTTGGAGACCCAGTACTTC.

This clonotype was found a few times. The J gene is TRBJ2-1, the V gene TRBV11-1, with 11 bases lining up with TRBD2. The junction had 0 bases not matched to a gene; V was cut back by 3 bases and J by 5 bases. CDR3 length: 14 residues. CDR1 SGHAT and CDR2 FQDESV come from the germline V gene (reference sequence). Here the CDR3 reads CASSFSGGDNEQFF. Written as DNA, the CDR3 is TGTGCCAGCAGCTTTAGCGGGGGGGACAATGAGCAGTTCTTC.

This clonotype occurred many times. The V and J genes are TRBV24-1 and TRBJ1-2; possibly TRBD1 for D (6 bases). The CDR3 runs to 14 residues. Germline V gives CDR1 KGHDR, CDR2 SFDVKD. With 4 bases removed from V and 4 bases from J, the gap between germline ends came to 12 bases. The CDR3 loop reads CATSDTGSSYGYTF. DNA for the CDR3: TGTGCCACCAGTGACACAGGGTCGTCCTATGGCTACACCTTC.

As concerns this clonotype: Given a much more abundant clone one base away, this may be a read error. V is TRBV7-2 and J is TRBJ1-1; no clear D gene. The CDR3 is 12 residues long. Trimming removed 5 bases at V and 5 bases at J, with 9 bases between. From germline, CDR1 is SGHTA and CDR2 FQGNSA. CDR3 loop: CASSPITTEAFF. DNA for the CDR3: TGTGCCAGCAGCCCGATAACGACTGAAGCTTTCTTT.

The chain couples TRBV6-1 to TRBJ1-2; a weak D match, TRBD1 (5 bases). V gave up 7 bases and J gave up 1 base, with 13 bases separating them. This CDR3 is 14 amino acids long. Germline CDR1 is MNHNS and CDR2 is SASEGT. Here the CDR3 reads CASNSGHLNYGYTF. The DNA of the CDR3 is TGTGCCAGCAATAGTGGACACCTTAACTATGGCTACACCTTC.

The chain is built from TRBV4-3 and TRBJ2-2; a weak D match, TRBD2 (6 bases). The CDR3 length is 15 residues. Trimming took off 1 base at V and 7 bases at J, with 13 bases between the two ends. CDR1 LGHNA and CDR2 YSLEER come from the germline V gene. The CDR3 here is CASSQGQPAGGELFF. The CDR3 DNA reads as TGCGCCAGCAGCCAAGGACAACCAGCGGGCGGGGAGCTGTTTTTT.

The chain employs TRBV6-5 and TRBJ1-1, with D hard to call. V gave up 5 bases and J gave up 0 bases, with 7 bases separating them. CDR3 length equals 13 residues. Germline-derived CDR1 and CDR2 are MNHEY and SVGAGI. DNA for the CDR3: TGTGCCAGCAGTCGTTCAATGAACACTGAAGCTTTCTTT. Its protein product is CASSRSMNTEAFF.

This clonotype has at least ten counts. The V and J genes are TRBV10-2 and TRBJ1-2; the D gene is possibly TRBD1 (5 bases). Germline loops: CDR1 WSHSY, CDR2 SAAADI. V gave up 5 bases and J gave up 6 bases, with 22 bases separating them. The CDR3 runs 16 residues. CDR3 residues: CASSLEEAVPGDGYTF. The CDR3 region has the DNA TGCGCCAGCAGTTTAGAGGAGGCAGTCCCGGGGGATGGCTACACCTTC.

This chain uses TRBV19 with TRBJ1-1; a possible D gene is TRBD1 (5 bases). Looked up from germline, CDR1 is LNHDA and CDR2 is SQIVND (reference sequence). The CDR3 extends over 14 amino acids. Trimming pared 6 bases from V and 0 bases from J, leaving 11 bases between. In DNA form, the CDR3 reads TGTGCCAGTAGGGGGACGTTAATGAACACTGAAGCTTTCTTT. Its protein product is CASRGTLMNTEAFF.